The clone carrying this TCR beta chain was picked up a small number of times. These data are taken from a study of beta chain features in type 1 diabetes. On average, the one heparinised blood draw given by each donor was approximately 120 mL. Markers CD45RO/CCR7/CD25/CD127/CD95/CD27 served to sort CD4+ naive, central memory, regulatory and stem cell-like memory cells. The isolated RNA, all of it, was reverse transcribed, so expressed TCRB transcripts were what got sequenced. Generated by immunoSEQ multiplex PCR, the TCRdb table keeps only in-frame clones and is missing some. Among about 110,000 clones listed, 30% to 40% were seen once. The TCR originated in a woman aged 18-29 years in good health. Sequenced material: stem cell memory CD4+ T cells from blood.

CDR3 nucleotide sequence: TGTGCCTGGTTCCGGACAGGGAGGGCTGAAGCTTTCTTT. This gives the protein CAWFRTGRAEAFF. The chain combines TRBV30 with TRBJ1-1; 8 bases match TRBD1. This CDR3 is built from 13 residues. J gave up 6 bases and V 5 bases, and 8 bases lay outside the gene matches. Germline V lookup: CDR1 GTSNPN, CDR2 SVGIG (reference sequence).